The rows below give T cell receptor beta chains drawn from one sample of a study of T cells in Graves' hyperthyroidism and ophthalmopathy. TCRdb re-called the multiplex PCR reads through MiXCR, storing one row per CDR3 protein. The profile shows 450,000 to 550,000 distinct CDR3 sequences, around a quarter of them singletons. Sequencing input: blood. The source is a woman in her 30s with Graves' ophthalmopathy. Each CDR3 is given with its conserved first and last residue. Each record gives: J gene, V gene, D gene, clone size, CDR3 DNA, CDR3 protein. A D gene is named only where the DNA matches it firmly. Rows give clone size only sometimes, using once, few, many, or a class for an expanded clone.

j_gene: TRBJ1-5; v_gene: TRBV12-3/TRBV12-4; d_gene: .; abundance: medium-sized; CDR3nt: TGTGCCAGCAGCCCCTCGGGAATTAGCAATCAGCCCCAGCATTTT; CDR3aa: CASSPSGISNQPQHF
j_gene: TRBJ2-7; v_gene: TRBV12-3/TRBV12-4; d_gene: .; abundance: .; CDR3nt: TGTGCCAGCAGCCAGGGGCTAAACTACGAGCAGTACTTC; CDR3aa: CASSQGLNYEQYF
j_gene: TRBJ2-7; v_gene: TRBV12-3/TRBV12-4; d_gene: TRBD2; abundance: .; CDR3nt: TGTGCCAGCAGTCAGAGACTAGCGGGAGTGTACGAGCAGTACTTC; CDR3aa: CASSQRLAGVYEQYF
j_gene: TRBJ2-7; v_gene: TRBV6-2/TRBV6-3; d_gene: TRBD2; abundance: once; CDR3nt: TGTGCCAGCAGCTTCGGACTAGCGGGGGTTTCCGAGCAGTACTTC; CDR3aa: CASSFGLAGVSEQYF
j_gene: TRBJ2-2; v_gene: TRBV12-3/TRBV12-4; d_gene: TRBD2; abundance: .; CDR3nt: TGTGCCAGCAGGCTGACTAGCGGGGGGCGCAGCACCGGGGAGCTGTTTTTT; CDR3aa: CASRLTSGGRSTGELFF
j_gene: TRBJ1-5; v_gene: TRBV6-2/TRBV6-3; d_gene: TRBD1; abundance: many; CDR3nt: TGTGCCAGCAGTTCGAACAGGGGGCTCAATCAGCCCCAGCATTTT; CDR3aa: CASSSNRGLNQPQHF
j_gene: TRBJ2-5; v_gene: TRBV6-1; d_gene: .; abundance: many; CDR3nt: TGTGCCAGCAGTGAACAGGACAGAACGTACCAAGAGACCCAGTACTTC; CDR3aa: CASSEQDRTYQETQYF
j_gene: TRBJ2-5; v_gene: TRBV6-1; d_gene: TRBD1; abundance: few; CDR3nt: TGTGCCAGCAGCGAGACAGGGTTCCAAGAGACCCAGTACTTC; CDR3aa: CASSETGFQETQYF
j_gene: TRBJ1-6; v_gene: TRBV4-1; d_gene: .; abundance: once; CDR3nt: TGCGCCAGCAGCCAAGATTTCAGGCAGGGTAATAATTCACCCCTCCACTTT; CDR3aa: CASSQDFRQGNNSPLHF
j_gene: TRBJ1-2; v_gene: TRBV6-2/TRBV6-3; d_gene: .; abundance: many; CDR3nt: TGTGCCAGCAGTTTTATGAAACAGGCCTATGGCTACACCTTC; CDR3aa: CASSFMKQAYGYTF
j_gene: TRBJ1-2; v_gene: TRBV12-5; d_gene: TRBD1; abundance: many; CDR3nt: TGTGCTAGTGGTTTCACAGGGGACTCTGGCTACACCTTC; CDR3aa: CASGFTGDSGYTF
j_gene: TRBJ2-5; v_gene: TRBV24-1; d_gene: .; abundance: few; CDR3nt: TGTGCCACCAGTGTTGGGACACTTCAGGAGACCCAGTACTTC; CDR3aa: CATSVGTLQETQYF
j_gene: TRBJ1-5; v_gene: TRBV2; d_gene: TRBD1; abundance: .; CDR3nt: TGTGCCAGCAGTGCCCTGACAGGGGCTAATCAGCCCCAGCATTTT; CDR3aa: CASSALTGANQPQHF
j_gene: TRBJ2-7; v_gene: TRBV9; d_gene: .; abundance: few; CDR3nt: TGTGCCAGCAGCGTAGAATACTCAACCTACGAGCAGTACTTC; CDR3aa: CASSVEYSTYEQYF
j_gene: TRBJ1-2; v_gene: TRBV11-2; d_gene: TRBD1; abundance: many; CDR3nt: TGTGCCAGCAGCTTAAGGACAGGGAGAGACGGCTACACCTTC; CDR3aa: CASSLRTGRDGYTF
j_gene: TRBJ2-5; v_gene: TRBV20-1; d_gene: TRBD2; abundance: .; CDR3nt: TGCAGTGCTAGAGATGGGCTAGCGGAAGAGACCCAGTACTTC; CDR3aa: CSARDGLAEETQYF
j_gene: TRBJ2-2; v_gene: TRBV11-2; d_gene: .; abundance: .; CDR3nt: TGTGCCAGCAGCTTAGATCTAGGCCCGAACACCGGGGAGCTGTTTTTT; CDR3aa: CASSLDLGPNTGELFF
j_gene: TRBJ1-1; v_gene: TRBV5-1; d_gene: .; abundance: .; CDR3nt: TGCGCCAGCAGTCCCCAGGGGTTCCATGAAGCTTTCTTT; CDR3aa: CASSPQGFHEAFF
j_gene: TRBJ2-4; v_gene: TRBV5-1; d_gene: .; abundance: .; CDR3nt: TGCGTACAGGGAGAGCTAGCCAAAAACATTAAGTACTTC; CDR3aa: CVQGELAKNIKYF
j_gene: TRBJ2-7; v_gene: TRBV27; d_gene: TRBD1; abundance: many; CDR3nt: TGTGCCAGCAGGATACAGGGGAACTACGAGCAGTACTTC; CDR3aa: CASRIQGNYEQYF